The rows below give T cell receptor beta chains drawn from one sample of a study of blood T cells in healthy people across ages. TCRdb itself ran the 5' RACE reads through MiXCR, one entry per CDR3 protein. Of about 1,400,000 distinct CDR3 sequences in the sample, 42% were seen once. Material: blood. The receptors stem from a woman aged 18 to 35 in good health. The CDR3 runs from the conserved cysteine through the conserved F or W. D genes are given only for firm matches. Size is stated for part of the rows, as once, few or many counts, or as a class when the clone is expanded.

clone_size,v_call,j_call,cdr3_length,d_call,cdr3_aa,cdr3_nt
few,TRBV5-1,TRBJ2-4,16,TRBD2,CASSPGRLAGVIEQYF,TGCGCCAGCAGCCCCGGAAGACTAGCGGGAGTGATTGAACAGTACTTC
few,TRBV7-8,TRBJ2-7,13,-,CASSFGPDNEQYF,TGTGCCAGCAGCTTCGGACCCGACAATGAGCAGTACTTC
-,TRBV18,TRBJ2-1,14,-,CASSPAGPYNGQFF,TGTGCCAGCTCACCTGCAGGACCCTACAATGGGCAGTTCTTC
-,TRBV7-7,TRBJ2-1,15,TRBD2,CASSSSSGGSNEQFF,TGTGCTAGCAGCTCCTCTAGCGGGGGGTCCAATGAGCAGTTCTTC
-,TRBV4-1,TRBJ2-3,15,-,CASSPQFSSTDTQYF,TGCGCCAGCAGCCCTCAGTTTTCTAGCACAGATACGCAGTATTTT
-,TRBV10-3,TRBJ2-2,16,TRBD1,CAISESWDRNTGELFF,TGTGCCATCAGTGAGTCTTGGGACAGGAACACCGGGGAGCTGTTTTTT
-,TRBV7-2,TRBJ2-5,15,-,CASSLPPGLAETQYF,TGTGCCAGCAGCCTCCCCCCAGGGCTAGCGGAGACCCAGTACTTC
-,TRBV5-6,TRBJ2-7,17,-,CASSPMDGLWGAREQYF,TGTGCCAGCAGCCCCATGGATGGTTTGTGGGGGGCGCGCGAGCAGTACTTC
-,TRBV4-1,TRBJ2-3,14,TRBD2,CASRGAGDPDTQYF,TGCGCCAGCAGGGGCGCGGGGGACCCAGATACGCAGTATTTT
-,TRBV20-1,TRBJ2-5,15,TRBD2,CSARSLAGGGETQYF,TGCAGTGCTAGGTCCCTAGCGGGAGGCGGGGAGACCCAGTACTTC
-,TRBV6-6,TRBJ2-5,11,-,CASFWGETQYF,TGTGCCAGCTTTTGGGGGGAGACCCAGTACTTC
-,TRBV25-1,TRBJ1-5,14,-,CASSEMAGNQPQHF,TGTGCCAGCAGTGAAATGGCAGGGAATCAGCCCCAGCATTTT
many,TRBV6-5,TRBJ2-7,11,-,CASSLAGLQYF,TGTGCCAGTTCCCTCGCCGGCCTACAGTACTTC
-,TRBV12-3/TRBV12-4,TRBJ1-1,15,TRBD1,CASTRPTGMNTEAFF,TGTGCCAGCACCAGACCGACAGGGATGAACACTGAAGCTTTCTTT
-,TRBV11-2,TRBJ2-7,16,TRBD1,CASSPITRQGAYEQYF,TGTGCCAGCAGCCCCATAACCAGGCAGGGGGCTTACGAGCAGTACTTC
-,TRBV4-1,TRBJ2-2,15,-,CASSQEGYRTGELFF,TGCGCCAGCAGCCAAGAGGGGTACAGGACCGGGGAGCTGTTTTTT
few,TRBV12-3/TRBV12-4,TRBJ2-3,19,TRBD2,CASSLSRLGSGISTDTQYF,TGTGCCAGCAGTTTAAGCCGCTTGGGTAGCGGGATTAGCACAGATACGCAGTATTTT
-,TRBV20-1,TRBJ2-3,15,TRBD1,CSAIDTGARGDTQYF,TGCAGTGCTATCGATACAGGGGCTCGAGGAGATACGCAGTATTTT
few,TRBV14,TRBJ1-3,14,TRBD1,CASSKRDRANTIYF,TGTGCCAGCAGCAAGCGGGACAGGGCAAACACCATATATTTT
-,TRBV6-1,TRBJ1-2,12,-,CASSEMGYGYTF,TGTGCCAGCAGTGAAATGGGCTATGGCTACACCTTC
-,TRBV5-5,TRBJ2-1,14,-,CATQEGSSPYEQFF,TGTGCCACCCAAGAGGGAAGTTCCCCCTACGAGCAGTTCTTC
many,TRBV12-3/TRBV12-4,TRBJ1-2,13,-,CASSLTGAYGYTF,TGTGCCAGCAGTTTGACAGGCGCTTATGGCTACACCTTC
-,TRBV7-9,TRBJ2-3,16,TRBD1,CASSLDLTGPTDTQYF,TGTGCCAGCAGCTTGGATCTGACAGGGCCCACAGATACGCAGTATTTT
-,TRBV7-9,TRBJ2-5,11,-,CASSPQETLYF,TGTGCCAGCAGCCCTCAAGAGACCCTGTACTTC
-,TRBV20-1,TRBJ2-7,15,-,CSARAQQGGSYEQYF,TGCAGTGCTAGAGCTCAACAGGGCGGGTCCTACGAGCAGTACTTC
many,TRBV6-5,TRBJ2-3,16,TRBD2,CASRRTGLAVSDTQYF,TGTGCCAGCAGACGGACGGGACTAGCGGTTTCAGATACGCAGTATTTT
-,TRBV7-6,TRBJ1-2,16,-,CASNLALQGLNYGYTF,TGTGCCAGCAACTTAGCTCTCCAGGGACTTAACTATGGCTACACCTTC
-,TRBV7-3,TRBJ2-1,16,-,CASSEGLASSYNEQFF,TGTGCCAGCAGTGAGGGTCTCGCGAGCTCCTACAATGAGCAGTTCTTC
-,TRBV24-1,TRBJ2-3,15,-,CATSDGAPTVDTQYF,TGTGCCACCAGTGATGGGGCGCCGACGGTAGATACGCAGTATTTT
many,TRBV7-2,TRBJ2-3,13,TRBD2,CASKAGGADTQYF,TGCGCCAGCAAGGCGGGAGGGGCAGATACGCAGTATTTT
-,TRBV12-3/TRBV12-4,TRBJ2-5,13,TRBD2,CASTMAGGETQYF,TGTGCCAGCACCATGGCGGGGGGAGAGACCCAGTACTTC
few,TRBV6-5,TRBJ1-5,17,-,CASRGLPRAQSNQPQHF,TGTGCCAGCAGAGGACTCCCCCGAGCCCAGAGCAATCAGCCCCAGCATTTT
-,TRBV3-1,TRBJ2-3,16,TRBD1,CASRRYRDSNTDTQYF,TGTGCCAGCCGACGGTACCGGGACAGCAACACAGATACGCAGTATTTT
-,TRBV7-7,TRBJ2-4,17,TRBD2,CASSLAGTLLAKNIQYF,TGTGCTAGCAGCTTAGCGGGGACTTTACTAGCCAAAAACATTCAGTACTTC
once,TRBV7-9,TRBJ1-2,17,TRBD1,CASSPPLGQGLNYGYTF,TGTGCCAGCAGCCCCCCTTTGGGACAGGGCTTAAACTATGGCTACACCTTC
-,TRBV2,TRBJ2-3,15,TRBD2,CASSDTSGRGWAQYF,TGTGCCAGCAGTGATACTAGCGGGAGAGGTTGGGCGCAGTATTTT
-,TRBV20-1,TRBJ2-5,13,TRBD2,CSAPTSGRATQYF,TGCAGTGCCCCGACTAGCGGGAGAGCGACCCAGTACTTC
-,TRBV14,TRBJ2-1,15,-,CASSQLETGNNEQFF,TGTGCCAGCAGCCAACTTGAGACAGGAAACAATGAGCAGTTCTTC
-,TRBV12-3/TRBV12-4,TRBJ2-3,14,-,CASSLMRSTDTQYF,TGTGCCAGCAGTTTAATGAGGAGCACAGATACGCAGTATTTT
-,TRBV7-2,TRBJ2-1,14,-,CASSLSAGWDEQFF,TGTGCCAGCAGCTTATCCGCGGGGTGGGATGAGCAGTTCTTC
-,TRBV5-1,TRBJ1-4,14,-,CASREGYGEEKLFF,TGCGCCAGCAGGGAGGGGTATGGGGAAGAAAAACTGTTTTTT
few,TRBV15,TRBJ2-1,18,TRBD2,CATSGRTSGGAYYNEQFF,TGTGCCACCAGCGGCAGGACTAGCGGGGGGGCTTACTACAATGAGCAGTTCTTC
few,TRBV27,TRBJ2-7,14,TRBD2,CASGLADSWREQYF,TGTGCCTCAGGACTAGCGGATTCGTGGAGAGAGCAGTACTTC
few,TRBV29-1,TRBJ1-2,13,-,CSVPVDGTGGYTF,TGCAGCGTTCCCGTCGACGGGACGGGGGGCTACACCTTC
-,TRBV3-1,TRBJ1-3,15,-,CASSQVGSSGNTIYF,TGTGCCAGCAGCCAAGTCGGGAGTTCTGGAAACACCATATATTTT
many,TRBV5-1,TRBJ2-7,13,TRBD1,CASSLEDRGLQYF,TGCGCCAGCAGCTTGGAGGACAGGGGGCTCCAGTACTTC
-,TRBV3-1,TRBJ2-5,14,-,CASSQDAPRETQYF,TGTGCCAGCAGCCAAGACGCGCCAAGAGAGACCCAGTACTTC
-,TRBV6-1,TRBJ2-3,17,-,CASSGGASGTGGDTQYF,TGTGCCAGCAGTGGTGGGGCTAGCGGGACAGGAGGAGATACGCAGTATTTT
few,TRBV27,TRBJ1-1,14,TRBD1,CASRETGGPTEAFF,TGTGCCAGCAGGGAAACAGGGGGCCCCACTGAAGCTTTCTTT
few,TRBV3-1,TRBJ2-7,15,TRBD1,CASSHRQGFFNEQYF,TGTGCCAGCAGCCACCGACAGGGGTTCTTCAACGAGCAGTACTTC
few,TRBV19,TRBJ2-7,13,TRBD1,CATATGGFYEQYF,TGTGCCACCGCGACAGGGGGTTTCTACGAGCAGTACTTC
-,TRBV6-6,TRBJ1-2,15,TRBD1,CASSSRTGGPSGYTF,TGTGCCAGCAGCTCCCGGACAGGGGGACCTTCTGGCTACACCTTC
few,TRBV6-1,TRBJ2-3,16,-,CATHKRSERASDTQYF,TGTGCCACCCATAAGCGGAGTGAGAGGGCCTCAGATACGCAGTATTTT
-,TRBV5-1,TRBJ2-1,19,-,CASSLDRGLMNGPLYEQFF,TGCGCCAGCAGCTTGGACCGTGGCCTCATGAATGGTCCCCTCTACGAGCAGTTCTTC
-,TRBV12-3/TRBV12-4,TRBJ1-2,11,TRBD1,CASSHDRDYTF,TGTGCCAGCAGCCACGACAGGGACTACACCTTC
few,TRBV18,TRBJ2-7,16,-,CASSPAEVVSSYEQYF,TGTGCCAGCTCACCAGCCGAGGTGGTTAGCTCCTACGAGCAGTACTTC
few,TRBV27,TRBJ1-1,14,-,CASSLHDRGTEAFF,TGTGCCAGCAGTTTACACGACAGAGGAACTGAAGCTTTCTTT
few,TRBV6-1,TRBJ2-7,17,TRBD2,CASSPRKRLAGINEQYF,TGTGCCAGCAGCCCGAGGAAACGACTAGCGGGGATCAATGAGCAGTACTTC
-,TRBV30,TRBJ1-6,12,-,CAWTATVPPLHF,TGTGCCTGGACCGCGACAGTTCCACCCCTCCACTTT